The next 8 T cell receptor beta chains were all read from a single sample in a study of blood T cell repertoires in COVID-19. Clones were sequenced by immunoSEQ multiplex PCR, and TCRdb holds only the in-frame ones, with some missing. The table lists under 350,000 clones, approximately 84% of them singletons. The material sequenced was PBMCs or T cells enriched from blood (not recorded which). These TCRs come from a man aged 25 to 40 who had recovered from COVID-19.

The chain couples TRBV4-2 to TRBJ1-5, with D possibly TRBD1 on 6 matching bases. This CDR3 is built from 16 residues. Per the germline V gene, CDR1 is LGHNA and CDR2 is YNFKEQ. V gave up 4 bases and J gave up 0 bases, with 13 bases separating them. CDR3 bases: TGTGCCAGCAGCCCAACAGGGAAATATAGCAATCAGCCCCAGCATTTT. It specifies CASSPTGKYSNQPQHF.

V gene TRBV7-8 combines with J gene TRBJ2-1; 9 bases map to TRBD2. Germline trimming cut 4 bases from V and 1 base from J; bases unmatched to any gene: 2. Germline V gives CDR1 SGHVS, CDR2 FQNEAQ. The CDR3 totals 15 residues. The CDR3 spells CASSSLAGSYNEQFF. The CDR3 nucleotides are TGTGCCAGCAGCTCCCTAGCGGGGTCCTACAATGAGCAGTTCTTC.

The CDR3: CASSKGGTGTGNTIYF. For the CDR3, the DNA is TGTGCCAGCAGCAAAGGGGGAACAGGGACTGGAAACACCATATATTTT. This rearrangement joins TRBV27 to TRBJ1-3; tentatively, D is TRBD1 (6 bases). The CDR3 runs to 16 residues. V gave up 6 bases and J gave up 2 bases, with 17 bases separating them. Germline V gene data show CDR1 as MNHEY and CDR2 as SMNVEV (reference sequence).

The chain joins TRBV2 to TRBJ1-1; D not resolved. Trimming took 7 bases from V and 11 from J, leaving 11 bases between them. The CDR3 length is 10 residues. Germline CDR1 is SNHLY and CDR2 is FYNNEI. DNA of the CDR3: TGTGCCAGCACGGGGTTTAGGGCTTTCTTT. Its translation is CASTGFRAFF.

The chain has TRBV6-1 and TRBJ2-7, with 9 bases identical to TRBD1. This CDR3 has 15 residues. Germline V CDR1 and CDR2: MNHNS, SASEGT. V was pared by 2 bases and J by 1 base, with 3 bases of the junction left unmatched. Written as DNA, the CDR3 is TGTGCCAGCAGTGAAATCGGGACAGGGTCCTACGAGCAGTACTTC. It codes for CASSEIGTGSYEQYF.

The genes are TRBV7-9 and TRBJ1-1; maybe TRBD1 (5 bases). Germline V CDR1 and CDR2: SEHNR, FQNEAQ (reference sequence). This CDR3 is 14 amino acids long. Trimming cost V 0 bases and J 7 bases, with 12 bases left between them. The CDR3 loop is CASSLAWGGGEAFF. The CDR3 DNA follows: TGTGCCAGCAGCTTAGCTTGGGGGGGTGGTGAAGCTTTCTTT.

This chain connects TRBV5-4 to TRBJ1-6; TRBD1 matches at 9 bases. With V trimmed by 4 bases and J by 9 bases, 14 bases remained unmatched. The CDR3 has 17 amino acids. The V gene's germline CDR1 is SGHNT and CDR2 YYREEE (reference sequence). The CDR3, as DNA: TGTGCCAGCAGCAGGGGGGGACAGGGAATTTTTGGTTCACCCCTCCACTTT. Its translation: CASSRGGQGIFGSPLHF.

J is TRBJ1-1 and V is TRBV7-9; TRBD1 is a possible D gene (6 bases). Germline V CDR1 and CDR2: SEHNR, FQNEAQ (reference sequence). The CDR3 is made up of 15 amino acids. Trimming cost V 4 bases and J 0 bases, with 12 bases left between them. The CDR3 sequence: CASSSYRVLNTEAFF. The CDR3 DNA sequence: TGTGCCAGCAGCTCGTACAGGGTCTTGAACACTGAAGCTTTCTTT.